This is a list of T cell receptor beta chains from one sample in a study of regulatory T cells in long-lasting Graves disease. TCRdb re-called the multiplex PCR reads with MiXCR, one entry per CDR3 protein. Among hundreds of thousands of distinct CDR3 sequences listed, about 13% were seen once. The sample was also linked to a second study, of T cells in Graves' hyperthyroidism and ophthalmopathy.

The material sequenced was peripheral blood mononuclear cells (PBMCs), taken at new diagnosis, from a patient treated with antithyroid drugs. The receptors come from a man aged 25-45 years with Graves disease. Each CDR3 is given with its conserved first and last residue. The D gene is left open where the match is weak. Size tells how often a clone was seen (once, few, many) or the class of an expanded clone, and some rows leave it out.

D gene: TRBD2
J gene: TRBJ2-1
clone size: .
V gene: TRBV18
CDR3 protein: CASSPASGDYNEQFF
CDR3 DNA: TGTGCCAGCTCACCAGCTAGCGGGGACTACAATGAGCAGTTCTTC

D gene: .
J gene: TRBJ2-5
clone size: many
V gene: TRBV19
CDR3 protein: CASSIGRLETQYF
CDR3 DNA: TGTGCCAGTAGTATAGGCAGGCTGGAGACCCAGTACTTC

D gene: TRBD2
J gene: TRBJ2-7
clone size: few
V gene: TRBV7-2
CDR3 protein: CASSSPLAYYEQYF
CDR3 DNA: TGTGCCAGCAGCTCGCCACTAGCGTACTACGAGCAGTACTTC

D gene: TRBD2
J gene: TRBJ2-5
clone size: many
V gene: TRBV2
CDR3 protein: CASGRLAGFETQYF
CDR3 DNA: TGTGCCAGCGGGAGACTAGCGGGTTTTGAGACCCAGTACTTC

D gene: .
J gene: TRBJ1-2
clone size: many
V gene: TRBV6-1
CDR3 protein: CASSEGSTGNYGYTF
CDR3 DNA: TGTGCCAGCAGTGAAGGATCCACAGGGAACTATGGCTACACCTTC

D gene: .
J gene: TRBJ2-3
clone size: many
V gene: TRBV3-1
CDR3 protein: CASSQDTGIGTQYF
CDR3 DNA: TGTGCCAGCAGCCAAGATACGGGGATTGGTACGCAGTATTTT

D gene: .
J gene: TRBJ2-5
clone size: few
V gene: TRBV9
CDR3 protein: CASSVTASLDKAETQYF
CDR3 DNA: TGTGCCAGCAGCGTAACGGCTTCCTTAGACAAGGCAGAGACCCAGTACTTC

D gene: .
J gene: TRBJ2-5
clone size: many
V gene: TRBV27
CDR3 protein: CASSLVRDRETQYF
CDR3 DNA: TGTGCCAGCAGTTTAGTAAGGGATCGAGAGACCCAGTACTTC

D gene: .
J gene: TRBJ1-4
clone size: many
V gene: TRBV6-1
CDR3 protein: CATSFEGEKLFF
CDR3 DNA: TGTGCCACCTCTTTTGAAGGGGAAAAACTGTTTTTT

D gene: .
J gene: TRBJ1-1
clone size: .
V gene: TRBV5-1
CDR3 protein: CASSQGRTDAFF
CDR3 DNA: TGCGCCAGCAGCCAGGGGCGAACTGATGCTTTCTTT

D gene: TRBD2
J gene: TRBJ2-2
clone size: few
V gene: TRBV18
CDR3 protein: CASSPSTSVDTGELFF
CDR3 DNA: TGTGCCAGCTCACCATCAACTAGCGTGGACACCGGGGAGCTGTTTTTT

D gene: .
J gene: TRBJ2-7
clone size: few
V gene: TRBV15
CDR3 protein: CATSRFGQGTHEQYF
CDR3 DNA: TGTGCCACCAGCAGGTTCGGTCAGGGGACCCACGAGCAGTACTTC

D gene: .
J gene: TRBJ1-1
clone size: many
V gene: TRBV29-1
CDR3 protein: CSAPFGGNTEAFF
CDR3 DNA: TGCAGCGCTCCATTCGGGGGTAACACTGAAGCTTTCTTT

D gene: TRBD2
J gene: TRBJ2-1
clone size: many
V gene: TRBV5-6
CDR3 protein: CASSAGVAGLGEQFF
CDR3 DNA: TGTGCCAGCAGCGCCGGGGTAGCGGGATTGGGTGAGCAGTTCTTC

D gene: TRBD2
J gene: TRBJ2-1
clone size: .
V gene: TRBV5-6
CDR3 protein: CASSLRKASGNNEQFF
CDR3 DNA: TGTGCCAGCAGCTTAAGGAAGGCTAGCGGCAACAATGAGCAGTTCTTC

D gene: TRBD2
J gene: TRBJ2-2
clone size: many
V gene: TRBV2
CDR3 protein: CASRGGTSGAGELFF
CDR3 DNA: TGTGCCAGCAGGGGGGGGACTAGCGGGGCCGGGGAGCTGTTTTTT

D gene: .
J gene: TRBJ1-5
clone size: .
V gene: TRBV2
CDR3 protein: CASSERVSQGYSNQPQHF
CDR3 DNA: TGTGCCAGCAGTGAAAGGGTGAGCCAGGGCTATAGCAATCAGCCCCAGCATTTT

D gene: .
J gene: TRBJ1-2
clone size: many
V gene: TRBV11-3
CDR3 protein: CASSLGGKGGYTF
CDR3 DNA: TGTGCCAGCAGCTTAGGCGGAAAGGGGGGCTACACCTTC

D gene: .
J gene: TRBJ2-7
clone size: many
V gene: TRBV5-1
CDR3 protein: CASSTTGSGSEQYF
CDR3 DNA: TGCGCCAGCAGCACCACAGGGTCCGGGAGCGAGCAGTACTTC

D gene: TRBD2
J gene: TRBJ2-1
clone size: many
V gene: TRBV18
CDR3 protein: CASSPGTSSSYNEQFF
CDR3 DNA: TGTGCCAGCTCACCGGGGACTAGTTCCTCCTACAATGAGCAGTTCTTC

D gene: TRBD1
J gene: TRBJ2-2
clone size: many
V gene: TRBV4-1
CDR3 protein: CASSQPLRGQNTGELFF
CDR3 DNA: TGCGCCAGCAGCCAACCTCTCAGGGGGCAGAACACCGGGGAGCTGTTTTTT

D gene: .
J gene: TRBJ1-3
clone size: many
V gene: TRBV3-1
CDR3 protein: CASTVSGNTIYF
CDR3 DNA: TGTGCCAGCACCGTTTCTGGAAACACCATATATTTT

D gene: .
J gene: TRBJ2-7
clone size: many
V gene: TRBV5-4
CDR3 protein: CASSAPGREYEQYF
CDR3 DNA: TGTGCCAGCAGCGCCCCCGGACGGGAGTACGAGCAGTACTTC

D gene: .
J gene: TRBJ1-5
clone size: many
V gene: TRBV2
CDR3 protein: CASSRVVDQPQHF
CDR3 DNA: TGTGCCAGCAGCCGGGTAGTGGATCAGCCCCAGCATTTT

D gene: TRBD2
J gene: TRBJ2-7
clone size: .
V gene: TRBV18
CDR3 protein: CASSPPTGLAGDGEQYF
CDR3 DNA: TGTGCCAGCTCACCACCTACGGGACTAGCGGGAGATGGCGAGCAGTACTTC

D gene: TRBD1
J gene: TRBJ1-6
clone size: many
V gene: TRBV5-1
CDR3 protein: CASSLASGQGYSPLHF
CDR3 DNA: TGCGCCAGCAGCTTGGCCTCGGGACAGGGGTATTCACCCCTCCACTTT

D gene: TRBD2
J gene: TRBJ2-7
clone size: few
V gene: TRBV20-1
CDR3 protein: CSASTSGRSYEQYF
CDR3 DNA: TGCAGTGCGAGCACTAGCGGGAGGTCCTACGAGCAGTACTTC